This T cell receptor (beta chain) was sequenced for a study of T-cell reconstitution after alpha-beta-depleted transplantation in children. For TCRbeta, the library was prepared with unique molecular identifiers. MiXCR, applied by TCRdb to the PCR reads, yields one record per CDR3 protein. This table holds roughly 350,000 distinct CDR3 sequences, around a tenth found once. Germline CDR1 reads LNHDA; CDR2 reads SQIVND (reference sequence). V was shortened by 6 bases and J by 1 base, with 19 bases between the two germline ends. The CDR3 runs 17 residues. This clonotype was detected only a few times. The sample consisted of PBMCs from the stem cell graft donor, taken from the stem cell graft. The TCR originated in a human donor who donated a stem cell graft to a child with acute lymphoblastic leukemia. The gene calls are TRBV19 and TRBJ1-5; D gene unclear. The CDR3 sequence: CASSRPPYEGSNQPQHF. CDR3 DNA: TGTGCCAGTAGCCGGCCACCCTATGAAGGGAGCAATCAGCCCCAGCATTTT.